This T cell receptor beta chain was sequenced for a study of shared clonotypes between healthy human individuals. Background on the study: The plates for each donor numbered three CD4 naive, three CD4 memory, two CD8 naive and one CD8 memory. Notes on the study in general: It was anticipated that sequencing depth would influence how many clonotypes donors shared. Generally, naive subsets (rather than memory subsets) showed larger estimated richness.

On this clone itself: Antigen: not known.

Only in-frame clones appear in the TCRdb table, and some are missing; sequencing was by immunoSEQ multiplex PCR. The data hold 2 million to 2.5 million clones, with 85% to 95% observed a single time. The CDR3 covers 18 residues. From germline, CDR1 is LGHNA and CDR2 YSLEER. Trimming left V 0 bases short and J 0 bases short, with 17 bases between. This TCR derives from a man aged 18-30 years in good health. Some clones in this sample may be carry-over from other donors' samples. The material sequenced was naive CD4+ T cells from PBMCs. Subset noted: CD45RA+ positively selected. This chain uses TRBV4-3 with TRBJ2-5; D tentatively fits TRBD1 or TRBD2 (5 bases each). The CDR3 region is CASSQDVARGKYQETQYF. The CDR3 bases are TGCGCCAGCAGCCAAGACGTGGCGAGGGGTAAGTACCAAGAGACCCAGTACTTC.